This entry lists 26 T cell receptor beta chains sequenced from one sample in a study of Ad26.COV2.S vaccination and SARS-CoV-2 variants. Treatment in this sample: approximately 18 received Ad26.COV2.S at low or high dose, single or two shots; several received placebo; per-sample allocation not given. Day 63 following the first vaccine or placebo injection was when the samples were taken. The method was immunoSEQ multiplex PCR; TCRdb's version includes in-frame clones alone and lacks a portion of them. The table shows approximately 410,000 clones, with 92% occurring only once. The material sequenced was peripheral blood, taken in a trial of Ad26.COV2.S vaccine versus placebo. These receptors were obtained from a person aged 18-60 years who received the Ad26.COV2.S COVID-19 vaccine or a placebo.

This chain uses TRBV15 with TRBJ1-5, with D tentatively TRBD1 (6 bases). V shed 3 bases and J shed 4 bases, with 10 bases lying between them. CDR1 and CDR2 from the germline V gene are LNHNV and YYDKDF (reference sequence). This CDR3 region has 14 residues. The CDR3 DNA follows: TGTGCCACCAGCAGGGGGGCGGAAAATCAGCCCCAGCATTTT. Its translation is CATSRGAENQPQHF.

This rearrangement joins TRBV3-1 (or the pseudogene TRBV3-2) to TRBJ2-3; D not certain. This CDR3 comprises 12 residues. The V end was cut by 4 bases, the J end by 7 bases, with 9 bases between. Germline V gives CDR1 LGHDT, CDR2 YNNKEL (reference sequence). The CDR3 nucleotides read TGTGCCAGCAGCCCACGATCCAATACGCAGTATTTT. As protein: CASSPRSNTQYF.

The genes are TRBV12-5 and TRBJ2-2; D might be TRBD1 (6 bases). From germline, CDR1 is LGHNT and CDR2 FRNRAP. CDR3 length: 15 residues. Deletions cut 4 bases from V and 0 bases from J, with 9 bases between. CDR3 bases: TGTGCTAGTGGTTATCAGGGGTCGAACACCGGGGAGCTGTTTTTT. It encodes CASGYQGSNTGELFF.

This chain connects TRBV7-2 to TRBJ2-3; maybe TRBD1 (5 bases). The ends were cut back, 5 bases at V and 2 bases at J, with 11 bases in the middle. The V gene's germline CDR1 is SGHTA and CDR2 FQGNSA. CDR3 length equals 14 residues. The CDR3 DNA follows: TGTGCCAGCAGCCTCCGGACAAACACAGATACGCAGTATTTT. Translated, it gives CASSLRTNTDTQYF.

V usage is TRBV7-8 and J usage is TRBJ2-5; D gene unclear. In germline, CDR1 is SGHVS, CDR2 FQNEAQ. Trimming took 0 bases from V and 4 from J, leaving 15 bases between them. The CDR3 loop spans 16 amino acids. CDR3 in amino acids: CASSLAIYPFRETQYF. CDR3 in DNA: TGTGCCAGCAGCTTAGCTATATACCCCTTCAGAGAGACCCAGTACTTC.

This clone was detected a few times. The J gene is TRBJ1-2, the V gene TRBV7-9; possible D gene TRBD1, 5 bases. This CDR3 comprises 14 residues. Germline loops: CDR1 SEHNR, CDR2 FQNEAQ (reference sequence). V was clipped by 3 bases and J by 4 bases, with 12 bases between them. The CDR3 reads CASSLGREVYGYTF. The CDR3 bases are TGTGCCAGCAGCTTGGGGCGGGAAGTCTATGGCTACACCTTC. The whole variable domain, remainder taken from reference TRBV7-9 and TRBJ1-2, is DTGVSQNPRHKITKRGQNVTFRCDPISEHNRLYWYRQTLGQGPEFLTYFQNEAQLEKSRLLSDRFSAERPKGSFSTLEIQRTEQGDSAMYLCASSLGREVYGYTFGSGTRLTVV.

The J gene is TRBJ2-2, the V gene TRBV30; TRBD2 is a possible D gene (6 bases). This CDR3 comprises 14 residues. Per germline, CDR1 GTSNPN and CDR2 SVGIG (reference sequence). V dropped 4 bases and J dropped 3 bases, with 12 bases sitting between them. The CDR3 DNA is TGTGCCTGGATTCCGGGACTGTACACCGGGGAGCTGTTTTTT. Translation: CAWIPGLYTGELFF.

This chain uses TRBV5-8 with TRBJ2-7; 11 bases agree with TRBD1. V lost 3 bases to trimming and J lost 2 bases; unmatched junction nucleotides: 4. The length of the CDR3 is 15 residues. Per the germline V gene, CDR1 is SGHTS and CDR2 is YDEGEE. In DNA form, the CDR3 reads TGTGCCAGCAGCTGGGGACAGGGGGGGACCTACGAGCAGTACTTC. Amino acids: CASSWGQGGTYEQYF.

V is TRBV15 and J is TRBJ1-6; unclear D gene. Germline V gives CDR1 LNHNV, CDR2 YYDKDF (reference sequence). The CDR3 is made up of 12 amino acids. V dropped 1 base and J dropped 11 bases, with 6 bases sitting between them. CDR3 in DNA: TGTGCCACCAGCAGAGCCCTTCCACCCCTCCACTTT. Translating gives CATSRALPPLHF.

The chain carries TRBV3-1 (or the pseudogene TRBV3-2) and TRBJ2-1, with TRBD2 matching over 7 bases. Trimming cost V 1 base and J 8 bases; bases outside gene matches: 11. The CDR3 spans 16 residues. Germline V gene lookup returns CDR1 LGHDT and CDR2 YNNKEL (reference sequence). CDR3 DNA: TGTGCCAGCAGCCAAGGGGCGTGGGGGGGAGTGGATGAGCAGTTCTTC. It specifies CASSQGAWGGVDEQFF.

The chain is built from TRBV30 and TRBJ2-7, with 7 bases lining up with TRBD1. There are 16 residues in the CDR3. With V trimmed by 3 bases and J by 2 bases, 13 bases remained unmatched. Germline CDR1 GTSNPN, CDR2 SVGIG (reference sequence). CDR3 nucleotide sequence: TGTGCCTGGAGCCTCCCCGGACAGGCGTACACCTACGAGCAGTACTTC. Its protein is CAWSLPGQAYTYEQYF.

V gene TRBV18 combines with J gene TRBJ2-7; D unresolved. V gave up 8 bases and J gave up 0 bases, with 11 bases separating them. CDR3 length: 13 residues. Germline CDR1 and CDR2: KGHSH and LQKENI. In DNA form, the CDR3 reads TGTGCCAGCGGAAGGCCGTACTCCTACGAGCAGTACTTC. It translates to CASGRPYSYEQYF.

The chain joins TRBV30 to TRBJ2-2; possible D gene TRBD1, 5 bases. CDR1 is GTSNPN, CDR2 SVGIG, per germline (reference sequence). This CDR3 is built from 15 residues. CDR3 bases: TGTGCTGAATGGATCCCGCAGGGTCGCACCGGGGAGCTGTTTTTT. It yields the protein CAEWIPQGRTGELFF.

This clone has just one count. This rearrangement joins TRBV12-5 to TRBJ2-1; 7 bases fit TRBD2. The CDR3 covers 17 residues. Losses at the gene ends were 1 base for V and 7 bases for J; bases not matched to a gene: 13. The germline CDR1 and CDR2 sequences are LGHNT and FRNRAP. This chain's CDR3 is CASGLGIPSLARNEQFF. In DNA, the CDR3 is TGTGCTAGTGGTTTGGGGATACCCTCACTAGCGAGAAATGAGCAGTTCTTC.

The CDR3 DNA follows: TGTGCCAGCAGTTATTACAGCGTCACCGGGGAGCTGTTTTTT. This translates into CASSYYSVTGELFF. The chain is built from TRBV6-5 and TRBJ2-2, with unresolved D. CDR3 length: 14 residues. V shed 3 bases and J shed 4 bases, with 9 bases lying between them. Germline CDR1 and CDR2: MNHEY and SVGAGI.

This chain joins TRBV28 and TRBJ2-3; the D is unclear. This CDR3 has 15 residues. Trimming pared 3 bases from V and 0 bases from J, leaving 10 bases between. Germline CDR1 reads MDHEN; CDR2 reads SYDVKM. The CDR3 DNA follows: TGTGCCAGCAGTTTGATCTCATCTAGCACAGATACGCAGTATTTT. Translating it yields CASSLISSSTDTQYF.

CDR3 sequence reads: CSVDDGSYEQYF. In DNA, the CDR3 is TGCAGCGTTGACGACGGCTCCTACGAGCAGTACTTC. This chain links TRBV29-1 with TRBJ2-7; D not certain. This CDR3 spans 12 amino acids. With 3 bases removed from V and 0 bases from J, the gap between germline ends came to 6 bases. The germline V gene encodes CDR1 SQVTM and CDR2 ANQGSEA.

The CDR3 region has the DNA TGCGCCAGCAGCCGTACAGGGGACTACGAGCAGTACTTC. Translating gives CASSRTGDYEQYF. The chain couples TRBV5-1 to TRBJ2-7; 7 bases are a match to TRBD1. CDR3 length: 13 amino acids. Germline values: CDR1 SGHRS, CDR2 YFSETQ. V gave up 4 bases and J gave up 3 bases; unmatched junction bases: 4.

The CDR3 spells CASSLPLISDTQYF. The CDR3, as DNA: TGTGCCAGCAGCTTACCCTTGATTTCGGATACGCAGTATTTT. This chain connects TRBV7-6 to TRBJ2-3; D is ambiguous. CDR3 length: 14 amino acids. The germline V gene has CDR1 SGHVS and CDR2 FNYEAQ. Trimming pared 2 bases from V and 6 bases from J, leaving 12 bases between.

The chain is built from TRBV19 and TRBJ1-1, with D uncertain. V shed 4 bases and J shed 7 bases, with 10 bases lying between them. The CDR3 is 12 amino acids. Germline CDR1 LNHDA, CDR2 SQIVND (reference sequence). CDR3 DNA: TGTGCCAGTAGTACCCGGGCATTTGAAGCTTTCTTT. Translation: CASSTRAFEAFF.

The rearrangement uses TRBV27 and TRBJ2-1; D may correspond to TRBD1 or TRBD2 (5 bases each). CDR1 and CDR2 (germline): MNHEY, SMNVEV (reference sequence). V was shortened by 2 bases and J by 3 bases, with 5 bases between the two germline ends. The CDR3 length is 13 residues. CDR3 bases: TGTGCCAGCAGTTTAGGGGGCTACAATGAGCAGTTCTTC. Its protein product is CASSLGGYNEQFF.

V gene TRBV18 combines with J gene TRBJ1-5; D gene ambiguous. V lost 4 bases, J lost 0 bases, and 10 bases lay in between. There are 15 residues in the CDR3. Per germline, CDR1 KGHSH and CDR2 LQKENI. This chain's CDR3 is CASSQEGFSNQPQHF. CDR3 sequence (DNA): TGTGCCAGCTCACAGGAGGGTTTTAGCAATCAGCCCCAGCATTTT.

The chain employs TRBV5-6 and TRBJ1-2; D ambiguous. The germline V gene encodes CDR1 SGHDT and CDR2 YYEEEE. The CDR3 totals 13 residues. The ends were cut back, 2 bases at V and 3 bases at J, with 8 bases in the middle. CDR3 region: CASSLGFDYGYTF. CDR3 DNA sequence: TGTGCCAGCAGCTTAGGGTTTGACTATGGCTACACCTTC.

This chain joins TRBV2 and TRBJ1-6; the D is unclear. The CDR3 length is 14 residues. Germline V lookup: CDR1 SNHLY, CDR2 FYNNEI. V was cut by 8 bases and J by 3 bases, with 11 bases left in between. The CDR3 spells CASGLEGYNSPLHF. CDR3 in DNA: TGTGCCAGCGGGTTGGAGGGCTATAATTCACCCCTCCACTTT.

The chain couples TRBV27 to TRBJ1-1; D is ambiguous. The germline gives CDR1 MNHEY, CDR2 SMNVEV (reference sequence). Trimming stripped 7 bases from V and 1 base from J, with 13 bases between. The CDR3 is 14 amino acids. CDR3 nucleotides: TGTGCCAGCACCTTAACGGGATCGAACACTGAAGCTTTCTTT. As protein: CASTLTGSNTEAFF.

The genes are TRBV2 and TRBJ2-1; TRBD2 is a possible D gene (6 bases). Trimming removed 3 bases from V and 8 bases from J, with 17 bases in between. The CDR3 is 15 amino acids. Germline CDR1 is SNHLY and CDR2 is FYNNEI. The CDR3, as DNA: TGTGCCAGCAGTGACGAGGGGTCTTGGGGGGATGAGCAGTTCTTC. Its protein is CASSDEGSWGDEQFF.